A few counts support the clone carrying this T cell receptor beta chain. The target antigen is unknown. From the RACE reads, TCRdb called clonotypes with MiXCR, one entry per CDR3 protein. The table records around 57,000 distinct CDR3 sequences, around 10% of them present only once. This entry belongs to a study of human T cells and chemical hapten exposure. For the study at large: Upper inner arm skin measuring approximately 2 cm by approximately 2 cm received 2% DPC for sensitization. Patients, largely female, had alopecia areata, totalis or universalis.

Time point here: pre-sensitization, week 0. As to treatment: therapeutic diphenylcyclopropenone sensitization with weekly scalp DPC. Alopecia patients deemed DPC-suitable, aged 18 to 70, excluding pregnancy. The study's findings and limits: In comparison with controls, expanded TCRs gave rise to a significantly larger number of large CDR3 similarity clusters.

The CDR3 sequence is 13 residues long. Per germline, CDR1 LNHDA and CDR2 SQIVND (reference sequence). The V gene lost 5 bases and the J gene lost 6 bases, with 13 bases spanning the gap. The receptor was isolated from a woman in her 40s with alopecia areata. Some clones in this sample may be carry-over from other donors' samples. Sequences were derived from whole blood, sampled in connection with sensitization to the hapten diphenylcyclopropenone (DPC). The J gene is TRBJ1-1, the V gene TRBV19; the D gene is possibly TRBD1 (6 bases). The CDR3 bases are TGTGCCAGTAGTTTTGGCGAGGGGGCTGAAGCTTTCTTT. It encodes CASSFGEGAEAFF.